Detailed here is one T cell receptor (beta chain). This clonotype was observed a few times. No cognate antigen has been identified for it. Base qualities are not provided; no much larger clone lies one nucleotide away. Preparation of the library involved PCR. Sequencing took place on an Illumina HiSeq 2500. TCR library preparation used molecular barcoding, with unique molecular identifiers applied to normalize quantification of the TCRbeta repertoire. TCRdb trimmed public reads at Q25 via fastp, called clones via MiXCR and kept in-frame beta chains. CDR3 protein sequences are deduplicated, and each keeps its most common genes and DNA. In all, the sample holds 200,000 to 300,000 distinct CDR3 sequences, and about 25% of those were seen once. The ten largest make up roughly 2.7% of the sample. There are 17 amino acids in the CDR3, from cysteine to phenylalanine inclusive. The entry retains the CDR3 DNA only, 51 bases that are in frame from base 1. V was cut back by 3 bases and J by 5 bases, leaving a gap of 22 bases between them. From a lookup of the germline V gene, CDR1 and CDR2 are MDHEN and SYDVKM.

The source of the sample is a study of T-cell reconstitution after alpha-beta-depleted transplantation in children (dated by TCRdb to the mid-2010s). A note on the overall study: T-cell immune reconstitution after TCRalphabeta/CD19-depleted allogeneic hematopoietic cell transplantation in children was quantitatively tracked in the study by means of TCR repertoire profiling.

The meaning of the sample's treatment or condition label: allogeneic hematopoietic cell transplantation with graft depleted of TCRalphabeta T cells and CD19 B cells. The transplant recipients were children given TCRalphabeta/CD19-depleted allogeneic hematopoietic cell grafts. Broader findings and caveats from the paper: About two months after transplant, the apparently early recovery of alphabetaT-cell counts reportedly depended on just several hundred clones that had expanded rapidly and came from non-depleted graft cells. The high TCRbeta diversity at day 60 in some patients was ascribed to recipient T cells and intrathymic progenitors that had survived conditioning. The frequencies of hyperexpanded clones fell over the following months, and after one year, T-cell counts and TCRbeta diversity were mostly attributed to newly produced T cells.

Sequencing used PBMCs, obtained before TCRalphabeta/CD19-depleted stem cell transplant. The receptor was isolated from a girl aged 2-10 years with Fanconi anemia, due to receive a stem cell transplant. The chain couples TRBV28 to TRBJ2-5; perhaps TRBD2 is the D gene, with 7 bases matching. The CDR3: CASSFRDTSVEGETQYF. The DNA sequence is TGTGCCAGCAGTTTTAGGGACACTAGCGTTGAGGGGGAGACCCAGTACTTC.